Listed here is a single T cell receptor (beta chain). Original handling: Reference gene primers were amplified, and this amplification served to estimate nucleated cell counts. Repertoires were generated with immunoSEQ multiplex PCR, while TCRdb's copy carries only in-frame clones and drops some. D and trimming were read from the DNA, whereas the V and J calls and clone size are those reported in that table. The table includes approximately 65,000 clones, 88% detected once. The data belong to a study of blood T cell repertoires in COVID-19. At the level of the study: There were acute and convalescent COVID-19 samples, and they came from the United States, Italy and Spain. The analysed material was cDNA or gDNA that came from T cells, B-cell-depleted T cells, or PBMCs.

J was trimmed by 8 bases and V by 6 bases; bases with no gene match: 6. CDR1 and CDR2 (germline): MNHEY, SVGAGI. CDR3 length: 12 amino acids. Material: peripheral blood. The TCR comes from a human donor in a cohort sampled during active COVID-19. The rearrangement joins TRBV6-5 to TRBJ1-2; the match to TRBD1 covers 7 bases. The CDR3 region has the DNA TGTGCCAGCAGCAGACAGGGAGGCGGCTACACCTTC. Translation: CASSRQGGGYTF.